This TCR beta chain was identified in a study of early T cells in non-severe SARS-CoV-2 infection (dated by TCRdb to the early 2020s). At the level of the whole study: Because TCR sequencing was done on bulk RNA from unsorted whole blood, the alpha and beta chains could not be paired. The investigation overall reported the following: VDJdb matching was skewed toward anti-spike CD8 responses and likely underestimated virus-specific expansions by missing private and CD4 specificities.

A case-control design nested within a healthcare worker cohort in London, UK, was used, with weekly nasopharyngeal swab PCR tests and blood sampling performed. Healthcare workers were recruited during the week of the UK lockdown, between 23 and 31 March 2020, and followed weekly for up to roughly 16 weeks. The library was obtained by 5' RACE. Reads for this sample came from a NextSeq 500. The TCR library protocol attached unique molecular identifiers to individual cDNA molecules to correct for sequencing error and PCR bias. Both TCR alpha and beta chains were sequenced, and tight co-correlation was observed between alpha and beta sequence abundances in each sample. Concerning the study's data processing: Decombinator V4 was used to perform V gene, J gene and CDR3 annotation of TCR sequences. Expanded TCRs were defined as changing significantly between any two time points under a Poisson model with p below 0.0001. TCR abundances were normalised to the total number of TCRs sequenced in each sample and reported as counts per million. TRAV1-2 paired with TRAJ12, TRAJ20 or TRAJ33 defined MAIT TCRs, while TRAV10 paired with TRAJ18 defined iNKT TCRs. VDJdb, accessed 1 November 2021, was searched for CMV, EBV and SARS-CoV-2 annotated TCRs, excluding TCRs annotated for multiple antigens. TCRdb passed the public sequencing reads through fastp at Q25 and MiXCR, retaining productive beta sequences. CDR3 protein duplicates are merged, each entry listing the most common genes and DNA. These V and J calls originate from TCRdb's pipeline instead of the authors' own analysis. This sample gives about 83,000 distinct CDR3 sequences in total; 9% to 15% of them show up just once. Just over 6.5% of the sample is held by the ten biggest clonotypes.

CDR1 and CDR2 were assigned from the germline V gene as LGHNT and FRNRAP. V loses 3 bases, J loses 6 bases, and the germline ends lie 18 bases apart. From its cysteine to its phenylalanine, the CDR3 spans 16 amino acids. Here the CDR3 DNA is all that survives: 48 bases in frame from base 1. For this clonotype: Its antigen remains unidentified. The input lacks base qualities; no much larger clone sits a single base away.

The chain links TRBV12-5 with TRBJ2-1; the D gene is not confidently resolved. The TCR sequence derives from an adult who was a healthcare worker with PCR-confirmed SARS-CoV-2 infection or an uninfected control (not recorded which). Sequences were obtained from whole blood. The CDR3 protein: CASGFLTGPGGNEQFF. The DNA is as follows: TGTGCTAGTGGTTTCCTGACCGGGCCAGGTGGCAATGAGCAGTTCTTC.